The entry below gives a single T cell receptor (beta chain) sequence along with its context. Its antigen is undetermined. This entry comes from a study of T cell repertoires in cytomegalovirus infection. Overall study context: Recently identified HLA-C-restricted CMV epitopes and well-studied HLA-B-restricted CMV epitopes were used by the study. Public signatures in TCR beta pointed to CMV infection and matching HLA type.

TCRdb recomputed calls from the reads with MiXCR, one row per CDR3 protein. This sample has a few hundred thousand distinct CDR3 sequences, with 40% found just once. With 8 bases removed from V and 3 bases from J, the gap between germline ends came to 23 bases. This CDR3 region has 16 residues. The study, taken as a whole, reports: Cumulative public TCR beta family frequency identified CMV carriers with the relevant HLA. Clonotype analysis showed dominance of the ex vivo response by HLA-C-restricted CMV-specific TCR beta clonotypes.

The TCR comes from a human donor in good health (CMV status not recorded). Some clones in this sample may be carry-over from other donors' samples. Sequenced here: cultured PBMCs, sampled from culture after CMV antigen stimulation. The chain carries TRBV12-3 or TRBV12-4 and TRBJ2-7; a weak D match, TRBD1 (5 bases). This chain's CDR3 is CASARQRGTIGYEQYF. Here the CDR3 DNA reads TGTGCCAGCGCACGACAAAGGGGTACAATAGGCTACGAGCAGTACTTC.